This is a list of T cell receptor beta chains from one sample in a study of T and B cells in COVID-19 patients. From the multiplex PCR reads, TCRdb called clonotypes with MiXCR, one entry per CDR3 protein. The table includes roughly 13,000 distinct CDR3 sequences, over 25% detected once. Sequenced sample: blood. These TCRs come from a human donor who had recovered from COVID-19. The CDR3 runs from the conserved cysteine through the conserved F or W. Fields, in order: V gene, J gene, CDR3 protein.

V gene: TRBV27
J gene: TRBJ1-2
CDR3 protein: CASSPTVFSTGNIYGYTF

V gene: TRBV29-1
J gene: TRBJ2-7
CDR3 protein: CSATDRGPIGQYF

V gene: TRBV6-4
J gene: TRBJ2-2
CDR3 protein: CASSDSPANTGELFF

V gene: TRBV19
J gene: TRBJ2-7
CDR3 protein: CASSMHPGTGSYEQYF

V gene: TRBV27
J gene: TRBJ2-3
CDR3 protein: CASRTLAGGPGDTQYF

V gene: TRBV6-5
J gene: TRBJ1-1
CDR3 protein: CASSLKADLTTEAFF

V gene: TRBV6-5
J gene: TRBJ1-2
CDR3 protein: CATLDGYRGYTF

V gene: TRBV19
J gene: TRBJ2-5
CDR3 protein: CASSADRGKETQYF

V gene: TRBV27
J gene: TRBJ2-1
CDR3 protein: CASSLELYNEQFF

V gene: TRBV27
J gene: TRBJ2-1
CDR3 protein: CASSWDGYNEQFF

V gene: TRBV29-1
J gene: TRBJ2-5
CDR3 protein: CSVVGQGPGVTQYF

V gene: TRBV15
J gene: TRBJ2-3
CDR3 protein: CATSSPAGRDTQYF

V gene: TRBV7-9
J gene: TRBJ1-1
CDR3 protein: CASSLAGGGTEAFF

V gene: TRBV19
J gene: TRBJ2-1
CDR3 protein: CASSRLADSYNEQFF

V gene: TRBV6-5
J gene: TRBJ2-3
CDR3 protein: CASSSKRAGGPDTQYF

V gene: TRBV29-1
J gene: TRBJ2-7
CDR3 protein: CSVGLAGAYEQYF

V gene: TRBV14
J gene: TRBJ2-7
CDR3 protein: CASSWTAYEQYF

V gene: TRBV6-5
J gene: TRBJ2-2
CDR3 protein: CASREGSSSGELFF

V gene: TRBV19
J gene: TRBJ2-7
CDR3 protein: CASSSRGLAGGRTYEQYF

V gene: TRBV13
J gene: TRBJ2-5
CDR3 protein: CASSRADVLQETQYF

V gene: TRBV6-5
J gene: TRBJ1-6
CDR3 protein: CASSYLGGVDNSPLHF

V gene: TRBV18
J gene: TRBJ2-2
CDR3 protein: CASSGPRGDTGELFF

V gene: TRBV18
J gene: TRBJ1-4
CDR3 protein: CASSPQGPNEKLFF

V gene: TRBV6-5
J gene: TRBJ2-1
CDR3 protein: CASSGTQAGSYNEQFF

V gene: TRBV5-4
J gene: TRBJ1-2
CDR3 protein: CASSAGQVYGYTF

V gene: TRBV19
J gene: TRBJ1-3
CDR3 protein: CASRAGSGNTIYF

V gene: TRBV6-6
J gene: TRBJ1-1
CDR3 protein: CASSYTGGNTEAFF

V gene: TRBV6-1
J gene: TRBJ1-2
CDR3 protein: CASRPQAPYGYTF

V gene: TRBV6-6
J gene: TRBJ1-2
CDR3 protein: CASSDGPLKGYTF

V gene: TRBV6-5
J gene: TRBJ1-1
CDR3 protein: CASSLSGGYTEAFF

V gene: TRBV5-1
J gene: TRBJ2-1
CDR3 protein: CASSPYSARGINEQFF

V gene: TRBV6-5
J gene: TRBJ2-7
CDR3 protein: CASRTGQTTYEQYF

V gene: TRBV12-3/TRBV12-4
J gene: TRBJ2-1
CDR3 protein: CASRSGTSGAYNEQFF

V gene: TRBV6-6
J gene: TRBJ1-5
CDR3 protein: CASRDRTDSNQPQHF

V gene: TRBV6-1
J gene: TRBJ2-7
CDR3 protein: CASRFTGSSSYEQYF

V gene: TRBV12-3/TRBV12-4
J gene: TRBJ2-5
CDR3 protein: CASSLAAGAETQYF

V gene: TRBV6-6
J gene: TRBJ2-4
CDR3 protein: CASSYEGAAKNIQYF

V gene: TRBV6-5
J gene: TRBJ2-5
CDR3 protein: CASRVAGGQETQYF

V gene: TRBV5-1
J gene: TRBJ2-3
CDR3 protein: CASSLVGTDTQYF

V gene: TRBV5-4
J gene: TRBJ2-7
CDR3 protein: CASSSLAGVEQYF

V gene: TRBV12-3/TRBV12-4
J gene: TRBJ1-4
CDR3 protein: CASSLTGNEKLFF

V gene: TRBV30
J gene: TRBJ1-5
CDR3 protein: CAWGDRGGQPQHF

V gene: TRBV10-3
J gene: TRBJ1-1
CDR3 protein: CAISESMTGLAEAFF

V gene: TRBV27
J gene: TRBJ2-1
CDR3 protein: CASSSWTSGKGGNEQFF

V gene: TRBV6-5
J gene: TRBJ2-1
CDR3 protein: CASSRGDNEQFF

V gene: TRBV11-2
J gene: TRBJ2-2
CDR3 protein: CASSWTTIKTSGRTPNTGELFF

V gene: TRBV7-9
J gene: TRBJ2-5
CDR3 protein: CASRDSSQETQYF

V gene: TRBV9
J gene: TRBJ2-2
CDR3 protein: CASSGGTGYNGELFF

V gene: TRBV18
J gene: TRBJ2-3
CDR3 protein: CASSPQADTQYF